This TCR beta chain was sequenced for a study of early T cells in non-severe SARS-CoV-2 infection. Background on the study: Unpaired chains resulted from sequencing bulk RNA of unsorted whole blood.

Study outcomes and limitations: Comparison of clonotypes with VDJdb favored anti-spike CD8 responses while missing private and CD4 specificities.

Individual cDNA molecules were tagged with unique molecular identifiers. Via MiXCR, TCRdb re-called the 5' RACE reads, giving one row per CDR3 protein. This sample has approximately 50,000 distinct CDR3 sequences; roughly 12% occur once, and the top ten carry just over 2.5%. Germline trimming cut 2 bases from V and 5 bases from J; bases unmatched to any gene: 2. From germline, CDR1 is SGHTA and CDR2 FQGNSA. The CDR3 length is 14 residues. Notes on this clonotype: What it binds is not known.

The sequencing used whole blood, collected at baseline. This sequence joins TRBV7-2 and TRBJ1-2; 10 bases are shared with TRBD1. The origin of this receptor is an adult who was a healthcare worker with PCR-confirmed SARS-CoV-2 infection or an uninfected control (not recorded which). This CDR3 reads CASSLWTGGYGYTF. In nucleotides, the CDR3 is TGTGCCAGCAGCTTATGGACAGGGGGTTATGGCTACACCTTC.